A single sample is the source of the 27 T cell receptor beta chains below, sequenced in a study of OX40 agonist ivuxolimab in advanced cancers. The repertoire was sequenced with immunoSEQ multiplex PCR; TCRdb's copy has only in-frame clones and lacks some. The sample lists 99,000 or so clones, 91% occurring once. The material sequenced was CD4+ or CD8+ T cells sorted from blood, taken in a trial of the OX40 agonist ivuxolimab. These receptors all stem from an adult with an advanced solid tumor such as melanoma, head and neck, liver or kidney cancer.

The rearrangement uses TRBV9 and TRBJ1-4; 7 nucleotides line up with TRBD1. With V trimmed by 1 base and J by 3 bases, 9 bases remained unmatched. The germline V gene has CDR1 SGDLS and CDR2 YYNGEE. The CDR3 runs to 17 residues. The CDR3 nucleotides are TGTGCCAGCAGCGTATCCCCTCAGGGGGGAGCTAATGAAAAACTGTTTTTT. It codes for CASSVSPQGGANEKLFF.

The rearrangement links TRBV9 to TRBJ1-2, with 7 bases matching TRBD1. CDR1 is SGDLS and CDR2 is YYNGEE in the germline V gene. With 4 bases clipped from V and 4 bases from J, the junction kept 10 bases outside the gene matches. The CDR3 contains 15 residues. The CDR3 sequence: CASSTLEGAGYGYTF. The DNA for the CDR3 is TGTGCCAGCAGCACTCTAGAGGGGGCCGGCTATGGCTACACCTTC.

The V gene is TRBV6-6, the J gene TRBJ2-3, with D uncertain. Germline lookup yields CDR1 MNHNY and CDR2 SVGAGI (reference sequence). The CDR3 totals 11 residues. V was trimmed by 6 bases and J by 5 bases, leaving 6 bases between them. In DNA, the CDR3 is TGTGCCAGCAGCCTCATAGATACGCAGTATTTT. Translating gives CASSLIDTQYF.

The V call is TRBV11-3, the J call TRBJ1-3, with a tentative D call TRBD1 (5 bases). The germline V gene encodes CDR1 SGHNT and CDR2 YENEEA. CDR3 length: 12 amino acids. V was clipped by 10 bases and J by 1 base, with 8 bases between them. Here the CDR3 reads CATGASGNTIYF. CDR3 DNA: TGTGCCACCGGGGCGTCTGGAAACACCATATATTTT.

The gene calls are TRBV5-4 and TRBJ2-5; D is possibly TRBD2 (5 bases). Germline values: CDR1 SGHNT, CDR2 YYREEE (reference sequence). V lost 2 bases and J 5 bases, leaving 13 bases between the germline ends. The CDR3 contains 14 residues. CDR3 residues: CASSLSTGTETQYF. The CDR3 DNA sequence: TGTGCCAGCAGCTTATCCACGGGAACGGAGACCCAGTACTTC.

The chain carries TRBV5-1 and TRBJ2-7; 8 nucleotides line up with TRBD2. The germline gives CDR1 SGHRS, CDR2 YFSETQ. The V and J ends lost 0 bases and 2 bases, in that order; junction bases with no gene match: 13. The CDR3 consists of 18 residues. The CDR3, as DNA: TGCGCCAGCAGCTTGGCGGTTTCGGGGGGGCGCTTCACCTACGAGCAGTACTTC. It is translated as CASSLAVSGGRFTYEQYF.

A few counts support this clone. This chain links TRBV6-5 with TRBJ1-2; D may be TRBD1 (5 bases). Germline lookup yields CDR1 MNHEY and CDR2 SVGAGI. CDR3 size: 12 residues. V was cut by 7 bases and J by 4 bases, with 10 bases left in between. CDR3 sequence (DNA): TGTGCCAGCAAACAGGACCCCTATGGCTACACCTTC. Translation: CASKQDPYGYTF.

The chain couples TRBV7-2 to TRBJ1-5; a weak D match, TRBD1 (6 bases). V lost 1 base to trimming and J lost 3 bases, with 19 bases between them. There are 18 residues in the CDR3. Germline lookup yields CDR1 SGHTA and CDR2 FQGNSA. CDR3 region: CASSLEFTAGEDNQPQHF. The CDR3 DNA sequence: TGTGCCAGCAGCTTAGAGTTCACGGCAGGGGAGGACAATCAGCCCCAGCATTTT.

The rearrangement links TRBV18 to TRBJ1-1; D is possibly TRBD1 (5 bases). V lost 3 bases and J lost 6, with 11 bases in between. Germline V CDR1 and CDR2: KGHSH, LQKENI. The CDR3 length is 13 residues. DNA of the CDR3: TGTGCCAGCTCACCTTCCGGGGGTGCTGAAGCTTTCTTT. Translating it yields CASSPSGGAEAFF.

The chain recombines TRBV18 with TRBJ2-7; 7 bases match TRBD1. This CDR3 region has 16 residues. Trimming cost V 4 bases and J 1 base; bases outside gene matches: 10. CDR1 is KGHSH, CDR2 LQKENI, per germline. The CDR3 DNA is TGTGCCAGCTCACTACAAGGAGCAGGGGGATCCTACGAGCAGTACTTC. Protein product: CASSLQGAGGSYEQYF.

CDR3 sequence: CASSSSGAYNEQFF. In DNA, the CDR3 is TGTGCCAGCAGTTCTAGCGGGGCTTACAATGAGCAGTTCTTC. V is TRBV6-5 and J is TRBJ2-1; 9 positions agree with TRBD2. CDR3 size: 14 residues. The trim removed 4 bases at V and 4 bases at J, leaving 2 bases unmatched. The germline gives CDR1 MNHEY, CDR2 SVGAGI.

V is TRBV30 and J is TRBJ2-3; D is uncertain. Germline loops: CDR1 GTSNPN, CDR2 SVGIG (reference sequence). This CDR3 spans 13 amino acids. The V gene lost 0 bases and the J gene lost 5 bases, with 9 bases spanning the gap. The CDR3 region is CAWSVRELDTQYF. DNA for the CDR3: TGTGCCTGGAGTGTACGAGAGCTAGATACGCAGTATTTT.

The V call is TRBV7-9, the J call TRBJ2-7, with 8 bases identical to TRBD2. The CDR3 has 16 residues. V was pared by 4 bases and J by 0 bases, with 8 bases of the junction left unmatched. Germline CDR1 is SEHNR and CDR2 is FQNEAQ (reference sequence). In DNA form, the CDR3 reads TGTGCCAGCAGCTCTCGTCCTAGCGGGCCCTCCTACGAGCAGTACTTC. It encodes CASSSRPSGPSYEQYF.

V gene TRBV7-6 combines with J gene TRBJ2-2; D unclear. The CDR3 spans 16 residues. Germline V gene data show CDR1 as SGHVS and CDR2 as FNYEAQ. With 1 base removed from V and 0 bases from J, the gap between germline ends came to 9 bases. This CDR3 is CASSLVASANTGELFF. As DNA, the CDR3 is TGTGCCAGCAGCTTAGTGGCGTCTGCGAACACCGGGGAGCTGTTTTTT.

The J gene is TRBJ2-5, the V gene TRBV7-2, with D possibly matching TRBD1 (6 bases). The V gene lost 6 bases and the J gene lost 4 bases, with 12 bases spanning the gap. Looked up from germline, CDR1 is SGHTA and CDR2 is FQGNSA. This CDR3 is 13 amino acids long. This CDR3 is CASSQGRGETQYF. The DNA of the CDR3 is TGTGCCAGCAGTCAAGGCAGGGGAGAGACCCAGTACTTC.

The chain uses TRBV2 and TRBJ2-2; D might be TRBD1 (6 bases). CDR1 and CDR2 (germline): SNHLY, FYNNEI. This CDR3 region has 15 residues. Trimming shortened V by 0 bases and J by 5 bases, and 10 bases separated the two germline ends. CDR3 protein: CASSEARDMTGELFF. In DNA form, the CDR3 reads TGTGCCAGCAGTGAAGCTAGGGACATGACCGGGGAGCTGTTTTTT.

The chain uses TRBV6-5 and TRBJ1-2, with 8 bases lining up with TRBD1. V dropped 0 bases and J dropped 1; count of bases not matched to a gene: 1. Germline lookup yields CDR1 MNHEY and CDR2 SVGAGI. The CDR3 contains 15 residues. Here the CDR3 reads CASSYSTGGNYGYTF. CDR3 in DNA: TGTGCCAGCAGTTACTCTACAGGGGGTAACTATGGCTACACCTTC.

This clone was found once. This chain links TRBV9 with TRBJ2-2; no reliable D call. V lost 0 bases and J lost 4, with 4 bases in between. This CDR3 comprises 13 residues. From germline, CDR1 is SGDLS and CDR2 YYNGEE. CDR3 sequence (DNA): TGTGCCAGCAGCGTAGGTCCCACCGGGGAGCTGTTTTTT. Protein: CASSVGPTGELFF. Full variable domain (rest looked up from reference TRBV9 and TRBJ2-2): DSGVTQTPKHLITATGQRVTLRCSPRSGDLSVYWYQQSLDQGLQFLIQYYNGEERAKGNILERFSAQQFPDLHSELNLSSLELGDSALYFCASSVGPTGELFFGEGSRLTVL.

In DNA form, the CDR3 reads TGTGCCAGCAGCCTTGTCGGACAGGCGTTCAATGAGCAGTTCTTC. It codes for CASSLVGQAFNEQFF. The chain recombines TRBV7-9 with TRBJ2-1; 7 bases agree with TRBD1. Germline trimming cut 5 bases from V and 6 bases from J; bases unmatched to any gene: 10. The length of the CDR3 is 15 residues. Germline V gene data show CDR1 as SEHNR and CDR2 as FQNEAQ (reference sequence).

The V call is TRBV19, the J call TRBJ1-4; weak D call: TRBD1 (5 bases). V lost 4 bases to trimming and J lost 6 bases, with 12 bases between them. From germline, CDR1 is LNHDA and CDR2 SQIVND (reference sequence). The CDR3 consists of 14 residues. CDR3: CASSRTHVDEKLFF. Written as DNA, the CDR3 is TGTGCCAGTAGTAGGACACACGTCGATGAAAAACTGTTTTTT.

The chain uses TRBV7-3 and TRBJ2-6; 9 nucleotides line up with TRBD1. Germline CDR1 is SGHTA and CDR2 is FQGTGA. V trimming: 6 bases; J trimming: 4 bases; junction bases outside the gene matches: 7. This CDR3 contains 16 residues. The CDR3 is CASSTGGAGGANVLTF. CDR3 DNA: TGTGCCAGCAGTACAGGGGGCGCGGGCGGGGCCAACGTCCTGACTTTC.

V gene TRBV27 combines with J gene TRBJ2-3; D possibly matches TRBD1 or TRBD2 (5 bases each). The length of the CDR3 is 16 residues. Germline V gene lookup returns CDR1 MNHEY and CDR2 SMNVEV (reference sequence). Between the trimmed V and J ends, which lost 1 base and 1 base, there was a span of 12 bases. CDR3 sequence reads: CASSLFPRGGTDTQYF. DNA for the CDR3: TGTGCCAGCAGTTTATTTCCCCGAGGGGGCACAGATACGCAGTATTTT.

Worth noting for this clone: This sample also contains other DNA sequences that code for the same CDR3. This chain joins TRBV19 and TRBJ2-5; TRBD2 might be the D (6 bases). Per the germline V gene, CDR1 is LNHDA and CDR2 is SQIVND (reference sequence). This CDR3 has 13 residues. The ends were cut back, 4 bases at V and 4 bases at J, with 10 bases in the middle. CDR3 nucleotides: TGTGCCAGTAGTAGCCAGGGAGGAGAGACCCAGTACTTC. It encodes CASSSQGGETQYF.

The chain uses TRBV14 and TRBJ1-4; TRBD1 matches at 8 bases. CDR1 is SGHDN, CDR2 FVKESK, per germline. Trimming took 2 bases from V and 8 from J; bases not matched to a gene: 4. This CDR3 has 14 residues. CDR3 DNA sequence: TGTGCCAGCAGCCAACTGGGACAGGAAGAAAAACTGTTTTTT. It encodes CASSQLGQEEKLFF.

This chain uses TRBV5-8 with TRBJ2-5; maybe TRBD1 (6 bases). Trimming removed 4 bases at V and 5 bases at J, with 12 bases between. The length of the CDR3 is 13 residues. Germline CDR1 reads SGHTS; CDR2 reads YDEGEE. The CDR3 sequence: CASSTDSFETQYF. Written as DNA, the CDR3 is TGTGCCAGCAGCACGGACAGTTTTGAGACCCAGTACTTC.

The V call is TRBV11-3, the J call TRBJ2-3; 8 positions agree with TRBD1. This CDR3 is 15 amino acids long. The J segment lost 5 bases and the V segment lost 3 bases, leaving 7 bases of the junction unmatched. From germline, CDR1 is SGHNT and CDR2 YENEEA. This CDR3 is CASSFGSGGQDTQYF. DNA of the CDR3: TGTGCCAGCAGCTTTGGGTCAGGGGGCCAAGATACGCAGTATTTT.

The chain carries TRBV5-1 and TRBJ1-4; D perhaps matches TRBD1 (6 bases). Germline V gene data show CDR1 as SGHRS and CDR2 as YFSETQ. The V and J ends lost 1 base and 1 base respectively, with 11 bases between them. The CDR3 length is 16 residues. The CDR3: CASSLQSGVTNEKLFF. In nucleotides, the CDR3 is TGCGCCAGCAGCTTGCAGTCAGGGGTAACTAATGAAAAACTGTTTTTT.